The present T cell receptor (beta chain) was sequenced within a study of T cells in Graves' hyperthyroidism and ophthalmopathy. Overall study context: Specimen type is peripheral blood, collected at initial diagnosis prior to any treatment. Study results and caveats: Expanded thyroid clonotypes (above 0.001) were mostly also found in blood. Ophthalmopathy was predicted by the model a median of about 6.7 months ahead of onset.

Trimming cost V 4 bases and J 4 bases, with 19 bases left between them. CDR1 is SGHNT, CDR2 YENEEA, per germline. The CDR3 has 16 residues. Over 9 ml of fresh peripheral blood supplied the PBMCs. Authors of the study amplified TCR beta CDR3 regions from RNA transcripts. First-round RT-PCR of the TCR CDR3 relied on the HTBI primer set. A single record per CDR3 protein comes from TCRdb applying MiXCR to the multiplex PCR reads. The data hold approximately 410,000 distinct CDR3 sequences, with roughly an eighth observed a single time. This clonotype came up many times. Antigen specificity is unknown. The TCR was taken from a woman between 18 and 29 years old with Graves' hyperthyroidism. V is TRBV11-3 and J is TRBJ1-1, with TRBD1 as a possible D gene (5 bases). The sequenced sample consisted of blood. CDR3 bases: TGTGCCAGCAGCTCTCGACCGCCCCAGGGAGGCACTGAAGCTTTCTTT. It specifies CASSSRPPQGGTEAFF. The whole variable domain, remainder taken from reference TRBV11-3 and TRBJ1-1, is EAGVVQSPRYKIIEKKQPVAFWCNPISGHNTLYWYLQNLGQGPELLIRYENEEAVDDSQLPKDRFSAERLKGVDSTLKIQPAELGDSAVYLCASSSRPPQGGTEAFFGQGTRLTVV.